The 24 T cell receptor beta chains listed next were all sequenced from one sample in a study of blood T cell repertoires in COVID-19. Libraries were prepared by immunoSEQ multiplex PCR; TCRdb keeps only in-frame clonotypes and omits some of them. The sample has about 100,000 clones, roughly 92% seen once. Sequenced input: peripheral blood. The receptor source for this set is a man in his forties or fifties with active COVID-19.

V usage is TRBV14 and J usage is TRBJ2-3; tentative D call: TRBD2 (5 bases). Germline CDR1 SGHDN, CDR2 FVKESK. The CDR3 loop spans 16 amino acids. Trimming stripped 4 bases from V and 0 bases from J, with 14 bases between. The chain's CDR3 is CASSPARRASTDTQYF. DNA for the CDR3: TGTGCCAGCAGCCCTGCGCGGCGGGCTAGCACAGATACGCAGTATTTT.

This rearrangement joins TRBV30 to TRBJ1-2; no clear D gene. The CDR3 covers 13 residues. Trimming removed 0 bases from V and 3 bases from J, with 8 bases in between. CDR1 and CDR2 (germline): GTSNPN, SVGIG (reference sequence). Here the CDR3 DNA reads TGTGCCTGGAGTGTAAGGCAGGACTATGGCTACACCTTC. Protein sequence: CAWSVRQDYGYTF.

The chain uses TRBV9 and TRBJ2-2; 10 bases are shared with TRBD2. The V gene end was trimmed by 0 bases and the J gene end by 7 bases; junction bases not matched to a gene: 9. Germline V gene data show CDR1 as SGDLS and CDR2 as YYNGEE. The CDR3 sequence is 17 residues long. The CDR3 DNA reads as TGTGCCAGCAGCGTAGGGGCTAGCGGGAGTTCCGTCGGGGAGCTGTTTTTT. Amino acids: CASSVGASGSSVGELFF.

The rearrangement links TRBV27 to TRBJ2-6; perhaps TRBD2 as D (6 bases). Per the germline V gene, CDR1 is MNHEY and CDR2 is SMNVEV (reference sequence). The CDR3 contains 17 residues. With 6 bases removed from V and 0 bases from J, the gap between germline ends came to 15 bases. In nucleotides, the CDR3 is TGTGCCAGCAGCTTTGGGGGAGGAGTCTCTGGGGCCAACGTCCTGACTTTC. Amino acid sequence: CASSFGGGVSGANVLTF.

The chain is built from TRBV18 and TRBJ2-1; TRBD1 is a possible D gene (6 bases). There are 14 residues in the CDR3. The V gene lost 0 bases and the J gene lost 8 bases, with 11 bases spanning the gap. Germline loops: CDR1 KGHSH, CDR2 LQKENI. CDR3 in DNA: TGTGCCAGCTCACCACCAAACAGGGCCGATGAGCAGTTCTTC. This codes for CASSPPNRADEQFF.

As concerns this clone: Other DNA variants within this sample encode the same CDR3. The chain carries TRBV27 and TRBJ2-2; D remains unclear. The length of the CDR3 is 12 residues. V lost 3 bases and J 6 bases, leaving 5 bases between the germline ends. Germline V gene sequence: CDR1 MNHEY, CDR2 SMNVEV (reference sequence). CDR3 residues: CASSFLAGELFF. The CDR3 nucleotides are TGTGCCAGCAGTTTCCTTGCCGGGGAGCTGTTTTTT.

The chain employs TRBV6-6 and TRBJ1-1, with TRBD1 matching over 7 bases. Trimming removed 10 bases from V and 6 bases from J; junction bases left unmatched: 11. CDR1 and CDR2 from the germline V gene are MNHNY and SVGAGI (reference sequence). The CDR3 is 13 amino acids. CDR3 sequence reads: CATREQGNPEAFF. CDR3 DNA: TGTGCCACTCGAGAACAGGGGAATCCTGAAGCTTTCTTT.

V and J are TRBV28 and TRBJ1-2; 8 bases are shared with TRBD1. The germline V gene encodes CDR1 MDHEN and CDR2 SYDVKM. CDR3 length: 13 residues. V lost 4 bases, J lost 4 bases, and 2 bases stayed unmatched. CDR3 residues: CASSSGQGYGYTF. DNA of the CDR3: TGTGCCAGCAGTTCTGGACAGGGCTATGGCTACACCTTC.

The chain has TRBV11-2 and TRBJ2-1; 9 bases fit TRBD2. Germline CDR1 SGHAT, CDR2 FQNNGV. V trimming: 5 bases; J trimming: 10 bases; junction bases outside the gene matches: 6. The CDR3 has 13 residues. The chain's CDR3 is CASSQGLAEEQFF. Written as DNA, the CDR3 is TGTGCCAGCAGCCAGGGACTAGCCGAGGAGCAGTTCTTC. Combining the CDR3 with reference TRBV11-2 and TRBJ2-1 gives the whole variable domain EAGVAQSPRYKIIEKRQSVAFWCNPISGHATLYWYQQILGQGPKLLIQFQNNGVVDDSQLPKDRFSAERLKGVDSTLKIQPAKLEDSAVYLCASSQGLAEEQFFGPGTRLTVL.

V usage is TRBV6-5 and J usage is TRBJ2-7; D is perhaps TRBD2 (5 bases). The germline CDR1 and CDR2 sequences are MNHEY and SVGAGI. Trimming stripped 0 bases from V and 2 bases from J, with 11 bases between. This CDR3 is 15 amino acids long. The CDR3 region has the DNA TGTGCCAGCAGTTACTCAGGAGGCGGAACCTACGAGCAGTACTTC. Translated: CASSYSGGGTYEQYF.

The chain recombines TRBV3-1 (or the pseudogene TRBV3-2) with TRBJ2-7, with a tentative D call TRBD1 (5 bases). V lost 3 bases to trimming and J lost 3 bases, with 15 bases between them. The CDR3 contains 15 residues. The germline CDR1 and CDR2 sequences are LGHDT and YNNKEL (reference sequence). The CDR3 loop is CASSHGPRADYEQYF. CDR3 DNA sequence: TGTGCCAGCAGCCACGGGCCCAGGGCAGACTACGAGCAGTACTTC.

V is TRBV19 and J is TRBJ1-1; D may be TRBD1 (5 bases). The CDR3 covers 14 residues. V gave up 6 bases and J gave up 5 bases, with 16 bases separating them. CDR1 is LNHDA, CDR2 SQIVND, per germline (reference sequence). The CDR3 DNA sequence: TGTGCCAGTAGCCCGGTAGAGGGGAGGACTGAAGCTTTCTTT. Amino acids: CASSPVEGRTEAFF.

The V gene is TRBV19, the J gene TRBJ1-1, with TRBD1 matching 7 bases. There are 16 residues in the CDR3. Trimming at V came to 5 bases and at J to 3 bases, leaving 12 bases not matched to a gene. Germline values: CDR1 LNHDA, CDR2 SQIVND (reference sequence). CDR3 loop: CASSPDPGQPYTEAFF. Here the CDR3 DNA reads TGTGCCAGTAGTCCCGACCCGGGACAGCCGTACACTGAAGCTTTCTTT.

The chain joins TRBV9 to TRBJ1-1; 9 bases align to TRBD1. V gave up 4 bases and J gave up 5 bases; unmatched junction bases: 9. The CDR3 totals 15 residues. Per the germline V gene, CDR1 is SGDLS and CDR2 is YYNGEE. The CDR3 region has the DNA TGTGCCAGCAGCCAATTCCCGGACAGGGGTACTGAAGCTTTCTTT. Protein sequence: CASSQFPDRGTEAFF. The whole variable domain, filled in from reference TRBV9 and TRBJ1-1, reads DSGVTQTPKHLITATGQRVTLRCSPRSGDLSVYWYQQSLDQGLQFLIQYYNGEERAKGNILERFSAQQFPDLHSELNLSSLELGDSALYFCASSQFPDRGTEAFFGQGTRLTVV.

The genes are TRBV11-2 and TRBJ2-1, with 9 bases matching TRBD2. This CDR3 region has 14 residues. Germline V gives CDR1 SGHAT, CDR2 FQNNGV. Unmatched junction bases numbered 7, after V lost 4 bases and J lost 9 bases. The CDR3 is CASSSLAGAFEQFF. The DNA for the CDR3 is TGTGCCAGCAGCTCGTTAGCGGGAGCTTTTGAGCAGTTCTTC.

The gene calls are TRBV24-1 and TRBJ2-2; a possible D gene is TRBD2 (5 bases). Germline values: CDR1 KGHDR, CDR2 SFDVKD. V was shortened by 6 bases and J by 2 bases, with 15 bases between the two germline ends. This CDR3 has 16 residues. The CDR3 nucleotides are TGTGCCACCAGTACGGACGGGATGCTAAACACCGGGGAGCTGTTTTTT. It is translated as CATSTDGMLNTGELFF.

This chain links TRBV28 with TRBJ2-1; 8 positions match TRBD2. CDR3 length: 14 amino acids. V lost 2 bases and J lost 9; bases outside the gene matches: 6. CDR1 MDHEN and CDR2 SYDVKM come from the germline V gene. This CDR3 reads CASSLTGGPSEQFF. In DNA, the CDR3 is TGTGCCAGCAGTTTAACGGGAGGGCCCTCTGAGCAGTTCTTC.

The chain carries TRBV5-1 and TRBJ2-5; 15 nucleotides match TRBD2. CDR3 length: 15 residues. The V gene end was trimmed by 4 bases and the J gene end by 5 bases; junction bases not matched to a gene: 3. The V gene's germline CDR1 is SGHRS and CDR2 YFSETQ. The CDR3 spells CASSRTSGRGETQYF. The DNA of the CDR3 is TGCGCCAGCAGCAGGACTAGCGGGAGGGGGGAGACCCAGTACTTC.

This rearrangement joins TRBV6-4 to TRBJ2-7; the match to TRBD2 covers 11 bases. There are 17 residues in the CDR3. In germline, CDR1 is MRHNA, CDR2 SNTAGT. V lost 0 bases, J lost 6 bases, and 10 bases stayed unmatched. The CDR3 reads CASSDSPSGRTTTEQYF. The CDR3 DNA is TGTGCCAGCAGTGACTCCCCTAGCGGGAGGACCACCACCGAGCAGTACTTC.

The V and J genes are TRBV28 and TRBJ2-2; D perhaps matches TRBD2 (7 bases). There are 14 residues in the CDR3. Trimming removed 11 bases from V and 5 bases from J, with 18 bases in between. Germline loops: CDR1 MDHEN, CDR2 SYDVKM. The CDR3 is CAGRGAGGTGELFF. In DNA, the CDR3 is TGTGCCGGCCGGGGGGCCGGAGGAACCGGGGAGCTGTTTTTT.

This chain links TRBV15 with TRBJ2-1, with TRBD1 matching over 8 bases. J lost 4 bases, V lost 5 bases, and 4 bases had no gene match. In germline, CDR1 is LNHNV, CDR2 YYDKDF (reference sequence). This CDR3 region has 14 residues. The CDR3 loop is CATSAGQGYNEQFF. The CDR3 DNA follows: TGTGCCACCAGCGCTGGACAGGGATACAATGAGCAGTTCTTC.

V and J are TRBV7-3 and TRBJ2-1, with 9 nucleotides matching TRBD2. The germline V gene has CDR1 SGHTA and CDR2 FQGTGA. V was pared by 0 bases and J by 8 bases, with 2 bases of the junction left unmatched. The CDR3 is made up of 14 amino acids. The DNA for the CDR3 is TGTGCCAGCAGCTTAACTAGCGGGAGCGATGAGCAGTTCTTC. It specifies CASSLTSGSDEQFF. Supplemented by reference TRBV7-3 and TRBJ2-1, the full variable domain reads GAGVSQTPSNKVTEKGKYVELRCDPISGHTALYWYRQSLGQGPEFLIYFQGTGAADDSGLPNDRFFAVRPEGSVSTLKIQRTERGDSAVYLCASSLTSGSDEQFFGPGTRLTVL.

The chain carries TRBV6-4 and TRBJ2-7; D call uncertain. Germline CDR1 and CDR2: MRHNA and SNTAGT. CDR3 length: 14 amino acids. The germline V and J ends were trimmed by 7 bases and 0 bases, with 13 bases remaining between them. CDR3 nucleotide sequence: TGTGCCAGCAAGGCTAGTTTCAGCTCCTACGAGCAGTACTTC. Amino acid sequence: CASKASFSSYEQYF.

This chain uses TRBV28 with TRBJ2-1, with TRBD1 matching 8 bases. The CDR3 runs to 16 residues. The germline CDR1 and CDR2 sequences are MDHEN and SYDVKM. J lost 7 bases, V lost 0 bases, and 8 bases had no gene match. The CDR3 DNA reads as TGTGCCAGCAGTTTATGGTCCCAGGGGGCGGTAAATGAGCAGTTCTTC. It encodes CASSLWSQGAVNEQFF. The complete variable domain, with remaining parts taken from reference TRBV28 and TRBJ2-1, reads DVKVTQSSRYLVKRTGEKVFLECVQDMDHENMFWYRQDPGLGLRLIYFSYDVKMKEKGDIPEGYSVSREKKERFSLILESASTNQTSMYLCASSLWSQGAVNEQFFGPGTRLTVL.